The 15 T cell receptor beta chains reported below all come from one sample, sequenced in a study of cytomegalovirus exposure and HLA in healthy donors. The PCR was carried out with 60 Vbeta primers and 13 Jbeta primers. Clones were sequenced by immunoSEQ multiplex PCR, and TCRdb holds only the in-frame ones, with some missing. Here the sample spans about 120,000 clones, over 60% being singletons. The sequencing input was PBMCs. Source of these receptors: a woman in her forties in good health and CMV-seropositive.

V usage is TRBV6-4 and J usage is TRBJ2-5, with D hard to call. The end of the DNA fits TRBJ2-7 better, so the J call may be wrong. CDR3 length: 12 residues. Germline values: CDR1 MRHNA, CDR2 SNTAGT. In DNA form, the CDR3 reads TGTGCCAGCAGTGACTCCACCTACGAGCAGTACTTC. Translated: CASSDSTYEQYF.

This clone was observed a few times. The junction departs from germline at one end; a sequencing error may be responsible. As DNA, the CDR3 is TGTGCCAGCAGTACATTAGCGGGAGGCCCCTTTTTT. This sequence encodes CASSTLAGGPFF. This sequence joins TRBV6-1 and TRBJ2-3; 10 positions agree with TRBD2. The CDR3 is made up of 12 amino acids. The germline V gene encodes CDR1 MNHNS and CDR2 SASEGT.

V and J are TRBV12-5 and TRBJ2-5, with D tentatively TRBD1 (6 bases). The V gene lost 5 bases and the J gene lost 11 bases, with 15 bases spanning the gap. Germline V gives CDR1 LGHNT, CDR2 FRNRAP. The CDR3 extends over 12 amino acids. This CDR3 is CASGLQQGWQYF. CDR3 DNA: TGTGCTAGTGGTCTCCAACAGGGATGGCAGTACTTC.

Only one count was recorded for this clone. The chain uses TRBV2 and TRBJ2-1, with 14 bases fitting TRBD2. The CDR3 sequence is 15 residues long. The J segment lost 7 bases and the V segment lost 4 bases, leaving 3 bases of the junction unmatched. Germline V gene data show CDR1 as SNHLY and CDR2 as FYNNEI. The CDR3 DNA reads as TGTGCCAGCAGTGCCGGGACTAGCGGGAGTAATGAGCAGTTCTTC. Its protein is CASSAGTSGSNEQFF. The full variable domain, rest sourced from reference TRBV2 and TRBJ2-1, is EPEVTQTPSHQVTQMGQEVILRCVPISNHLYFYWYRQILGQKVEFLVSFYNNEISEKSEIFDDQFSVERPDGSNFTLKIRSTKLEDSAMYFCASSAGTSGSNEQFFGPGTRLTVL.

The J gene is TRBJ1-1, the V gene TRBV5-1, with D possibly matching TRBD1 (5 bases). The CDR3 runs to 11 residues. The V gene's germline CDR1 is SGHRS and CDR2 YFSETQ. With 6 bases removed from V and 5 bases from J, the gap between germline ends came to 8 bases. CDR3 nucleotides: TGCGCCAGCACGGGGGGTACTGAAGCTTTCTTT. Protein: CASTGGTEAFF.

This chain joins TRBV11-2 and TRBJ2-3; TRBD2 matches 8 bases. The CDR3 runs to 16 residues. Trimming cost V 5 bases and J 2 bases; bases outside gene matches: 9. In germline, CDR1 is SGHAT, CDR2 FQNNGV. The CDR3 coding sequence is TGTGCCAGCAGCACGGGGGCTAGCGGGCCCACAGATACGCAGTATTTT. Amino acid sequence: CASSTGASGPTDTQYF.

The V gene is TRBV7-3, the J gene TRBJ1-1; D possibly corresponds to TRBD1 (5 bases). Trimming took 1 base from V and 6 from J, leaving 15 bases between them. The germline gives CDR1 SGHTA, CDR2 FQGTGA. The length of the CDR3 is 15 residues. For the CDR3, the DNA is TGTGCCAGCAGCTTAAGTCAGGGCGGGGCCGCTGAAGCTTTCTTT. It translates to CASSLSQGGAAEAFF.

This clone has only one observation. This chain joins TRBV7-2 and TRBJ2-1; 7 nucleotides align to TRBD2. Trimming took 5 bases from V and 1 from J; bases not matched to a gene: 11. This CDR3 contains 17 residues. Germline V CDR1 and CDR2: SGHTA, FQGNSA. The CDR3 loop reads CASSLQTSRRSYNEQFF. The CDR3 DNA sequence: TGTGCCAGCAGCCTCCAGACTAGCCGTCGTTCCTACAATGAGCAGTTCTTC.

This clone was observed once. V and J are TRBV4-3 and TRBJ1-1; D is ambiguous. The CDR3 runs to 15 residues. Deletions cut 4 bases from V and 3 bases from J, with 15 bases between. In germline, CDR1 is LGHNA, CDR2 YSLEER. The CDR3 protein is CASSLTWRADTEAFF. CDR3 DNA: TGCGCCAGCAGCCTAACCTGGCGGGCGGACACTGAAGCTTTCTTT.

The rearrangement uses TRBV19 and TRBJ2-5; TRBD1 is a possible D gene (6 bases). This CDR3 has 14 amino acids. Trimming removed 8 bases at V and 0 bases at J, with 13 bases between. CDR1 is LNHDA, CDR2 SQIVND, per germline (reference sequence). The CDR3 reads CASGLGDNQETQYF. DNA of the CDR3: TGTGCCAGTGGGTTAGGGGACAACCAAGAGACCCAGTACTTC.

The chain is built from TRBV2 and TRBJ2-7, with TRBD1 identical over 8 bases. The CDR3 has 14 amino acids. CDR1 and CDR2 (germline): SNHLY, FYNNEI. Losses at the gene ends were 3 bases for V and 4 bases for J; bases not matched to a gene: 5. This CDR3 reads CASSEQGALYEQYF. CDR3 nucleotides: TGTGCCAGCAGTGAGCAGGGGGCATTATACGAGCAGTACTTC.

The chain links TRBV7-9 to TRBJ2-3; tentative D call: TRBD2 (6 bases). The CDR3 is 14 residues long. V was clipped by 1 base and J by 3 bases, with 8 bases between them. Germline-derived CDR1 and CDR2 are SEHNR and FQNEAQ (reference sequence). This CDR3 reads CASSLDGGTDTQYF. CDR3 nucleotides: TGTGCCAGCAGCTTAGACGGGGGAACAGATACGCAGTATTTT.

This clone appeared many times. The rearrangement joins TRBV2 to TRBJ1-2, with 7 bases identical to TRBD1. This CDR3 has 15 amino acids. Losses at the gene ends were 6 bases for V and 10 bases for J; bases not matched to a gene: 17. The germline V gene encodes CDR1 SNHLY and CDR2 FYNNEI. CDR3 sequence: CASSDSRPGTVTYTF. Here the CDR3 DNA reads TGTGCCAGCAGCGACTCTCGTCCCGGGACAGTAACCTACACCTTC.

There are a few counts of this clone. This chain joins TRBV11-2 and TRBJ1-1, with D maybe TRBD1 (6 bases). Trimming cost V 1 base and J 7 bases, with 13 bases left between them. Per germline, CDR1 SGHAT and CDR2 FQNNGV. The CDR3 length is 14 residues. In DNA, the CDR3 is TGTGCCAGCAGCTTAGCACAGGGTGGCTATGAAGCTTTCTTT. It is translated as CASSLAQGGYEAFF.

The J gene is TRBJ1-2, the V gene TRBV30; 7 bases line up with TRBD1. Germline V gives CDR1 GTSNPN, CDR2 SVGIG (reference sequence). V shed 8 bases, J shed 5 bases, and the junction held 11 bases outside the gene matches. The CDR3 extends over 13 amino acids. This chain's CDR3 is CAGKTGFGYGYTF. The CDR3 DNA sequence: TGTGCCGGGAAGACAGGGTTTGGGTATGGCTACACCTTC.